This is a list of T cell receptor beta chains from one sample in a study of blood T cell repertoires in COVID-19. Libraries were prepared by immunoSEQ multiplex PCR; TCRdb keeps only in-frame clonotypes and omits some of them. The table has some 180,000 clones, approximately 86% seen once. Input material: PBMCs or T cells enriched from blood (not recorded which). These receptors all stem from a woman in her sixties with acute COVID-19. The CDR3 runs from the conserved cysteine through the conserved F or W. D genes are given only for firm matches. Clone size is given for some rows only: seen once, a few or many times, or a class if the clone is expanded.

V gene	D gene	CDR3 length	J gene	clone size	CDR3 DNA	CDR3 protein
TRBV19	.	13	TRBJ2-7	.	TGTGCCAGTAGTATCGGGGACTCCTACGAGCAGTACTTC	CASSIGDSYEQYF
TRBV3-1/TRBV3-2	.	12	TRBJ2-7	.	TGTGCCAGCAGCCAAGTAACTCACGAGCAGTACTTC	CASSQVTHEQYF
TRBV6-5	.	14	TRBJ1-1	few	TGTGCCAGCAGTTACTTACAGGGAAGAACTGAAGCTTTCTTT	CASSYLQGRTEAFF
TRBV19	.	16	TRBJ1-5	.	TGTGCCAGTAGTTTCTTGACATCCGCCCGAAATCAGCCCCAGCATTTT	CASSFLTSARNQPQHF
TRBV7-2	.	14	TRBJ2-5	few	TGTGCCAGCAACCACGGGCTGTCGGGGGAGACCCAGTACTTC	CASNHGLSGETQYF
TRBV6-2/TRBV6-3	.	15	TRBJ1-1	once	TGTGCCAGCAGTTCGACCGACCAGGGCCCCACTGAAGCTTTCTTT	CASSSTDQGPTEAFF
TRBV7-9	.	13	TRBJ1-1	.	TGTGCCAGCAGCTTAATAGGGGAAACTGAAGCTTTCTTT	CASSLIGETEAFF
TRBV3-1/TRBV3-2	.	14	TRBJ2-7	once	TGTGCCAGCAGCCTCCCGGGGAGACGGGCAGAACAGTACTTC	CASSLPGRRAEQYF
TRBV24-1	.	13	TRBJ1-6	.	TGTGCCACCAGTGCCGCCCTAAACTCACCCCTCCACTTT	CATSAALNSPLHF
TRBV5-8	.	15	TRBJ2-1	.	TGTGCCAGCAGCTTGGGCACGAGCTCCTACAATGAGCAGTTCTTC	CASSLGTSSYNEQFF
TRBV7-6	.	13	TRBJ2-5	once	TGTGCCAGCAGCTCCAGGGTATTCGAGACCCAGTACTTC	CASSSRVFETQYF
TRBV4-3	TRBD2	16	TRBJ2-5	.	TGCGCCAGCAGCCAAGATCGTGGTAGCGGGGTTGAGACCCAGTACTTC	CASSQDRGSGVETQYF
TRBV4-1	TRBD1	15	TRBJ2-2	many	TGCGCCAGCAGCCAAAACAGGGGGCCTGGCGGGGAGCTGTTTTTT	CASSQNRGPGGELFF
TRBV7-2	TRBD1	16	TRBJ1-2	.	TGTGCCAGCAGCCATATGACAGGGGCTGGCGGCTATGGCTACACCTTC	CASSHMTGAGGYGYTF
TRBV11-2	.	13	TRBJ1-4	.	TGTGCCAGCAGCTTAGAGGAGGGGTCAAGACTGTTTTTT	CASSLEEGSRLFF
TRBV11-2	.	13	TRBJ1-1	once	TGTGCCAGCAGCACGAGTCTCTACACTGAAGCTTTCTTT	CASSTSLYTEAFF